This T cell receptor (beta chain) is drawn from a study of Graves' ophthalmopathy and Graves' hyperthyroidism (dated by TCRdb to 2016 to 2019). General notes on the study: Peripheral blood samples were taken at the time of initial diagnosis, before any treatment was given. The study used TCR beta repertoire signatures to distinguish Graves' ophthalmopathy from Graves' hyperthyroidism and to predict progression to ophthalmopathy. In total, some 140 blood samples were TCR-sequenced: 40 to 45 ophthalmopathy, some 75 hyperthyroidism and some 17 hyperthyroidism-to-ophthalmopathy patients. To explore V-J signatures distinguishing ophthalmopathy from hyperthyroidism, a discovery set of about a hundred patients (roughly 42 ophthalmopathy, some 55 stable hyperthyroidism) was enrolled. An independent validation cohort was composed of fewer than 20 hyperthyroidism patients and about 16 patients who later progressed from hyperthyroidism to ophthalmopathy. T-cell repertoires of thyroid tissue and blood were compared in several hyperthyroidism patients. Once sampling was done, hyperthyroidism patients were given methimazole at a starting dose of 30 mg daily, while ophthalmopathy patients were given high-dose intravenous methylprednisolone. The 75 to 100 discovery patients were randomly divided into training and test sets at a 7:3 ratio. What the authors observed across the whole study: In validation, the model predicted ophthalmopathy progression with 55% to 71% sensitivity and approximately 72% specificity; some 13 predicted patients were CT-confirmed with GO in a median of around 6 months. In cross-validation, the 13-signature model distinguished ophthalmopathy from stable hyperthyroidism with almost 90% sensitivity and approximately 81% specificity, and in the test set the corresponding values were approximately 79% and 70%. No statistical method was used to predetermine the sample size, and group allocation was not hidden from the investigators. Most expanded thyroid clonotypes with frequency above 0.001 were also detected in blood, suggesting blood repertoires may reflect the thyroid immune response.

V is cut by 8 bases and J by 5 bases, and the space between the germline ends is 18 bases. From its cysteine to its phenylalanine, the CDR3 spans 14 amino acids. CDR3 DNA only is kept here, 42 bases in frame from base 1. This clonotype was seen at least ten times. Its antigen remains unidentified. Per-base qualities were not stored, and no clone one base away is much larger. For repertoire sequencing, TCR beta CDR3 regions were amplified from RNA transcripts. A first-round RT-PCR used HTBI primers with the Qiagen OneStep RT-PCR kit, followed by a second-round multiplex PCR, size selection and purification. The libraries underwent paired-end sequencing with 100 bp reads on an Illumina HiSeq2000. The authors processed their data as follows. SOAPnuke was used to process the reads, removing any read that contained adapters or uncalled bases, had a mean Phred below 15, or lacked an exact match to the constant primer or identifier. COPE v1.2.5 was used to merge the high-quality paired reads. Each unique nucleotide sequence was defined as a clonotype, and clonotypes were aligned to IMGT TRB V, D and J references with MiTCR v1.1. Only V-J combinations with frequency above 0.0001 were analysed, covering about 99% of repertoires. For each V-J combination, a TCR clonal expansion and chaos score was defined as the ratio of F50 clonal expansion to chaos observed in the TCRdist matrix. Welch's t-statistics and random forest were used to reduce the features to 13 V-J combinations, which were then used as input to a naive Bayes classifier. The similarity between thyroid and blood repertoires was quantified using the Morisita-Horn index. Clones were called with MiXCR by TCRdb after fastp trimmed the public reads at Q25, and only in-frame beta chains were retained. Each CDR3 protein appears once, grouped with its most common genes and DNA. The V and J calls were determined by TCRdb, not by the authors. The sample data list about 370,000 distinct CDR3 sequences, and about 16% of these were observed just once. In total, the top ten clones hold roughly 1.5% of the sample.

Ophthalmopathy patients had moderately to severely active disease, Clinical Activity Score of at least 3, NOSPECS grade of at least 4, and disease duration under 3 months. Patients with other autoimmune diseases, uncontrolled infections, pregnancy or lactation were excluded from the study. Diagnosis relied on clinical symptoms, serum thyroxine, TRAb, thyroid ultrasound and orbital computed tomography. Using Ficoll-Paque density gradient centrifugation, PBMCs were isolated from 10 ml of fresh peripheral blood. Total RNA was extracted with Trizol reagent and quality-checked on an Agilent 2100 Bioanalyzer.

Sequencing was carried out using peripheral blood. This TCR came from a woman in her late teens or twenties with Graves' ophthalmopathy. Donor details come from another sample of the same person, matched by shared clones. The rearranged chain carries TRBV12-3 or TRBV12-4 and TRBJ1-1, with the D gene call left open. The encoded CDR3 is CASGSTDGGTEAFF. The nucleotides read TGTGCCAGCGGTTCGACCGACGGAGGGACTGAAGCTTTCTTT.